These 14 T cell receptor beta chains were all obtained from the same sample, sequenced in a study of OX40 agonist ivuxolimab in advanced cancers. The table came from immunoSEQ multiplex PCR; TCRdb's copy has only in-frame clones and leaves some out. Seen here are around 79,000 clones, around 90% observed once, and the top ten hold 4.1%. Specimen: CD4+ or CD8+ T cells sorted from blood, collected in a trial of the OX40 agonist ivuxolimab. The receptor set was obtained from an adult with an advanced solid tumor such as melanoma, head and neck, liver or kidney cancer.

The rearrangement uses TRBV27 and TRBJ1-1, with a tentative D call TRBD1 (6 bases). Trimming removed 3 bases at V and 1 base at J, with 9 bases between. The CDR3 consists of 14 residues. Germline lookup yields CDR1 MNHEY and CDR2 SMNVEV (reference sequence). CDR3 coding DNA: TGTGCCAGCAGTTTTCTGGGGGCGAACACTGAAGCTTTCTTT. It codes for CASSFLGANTEAFF.

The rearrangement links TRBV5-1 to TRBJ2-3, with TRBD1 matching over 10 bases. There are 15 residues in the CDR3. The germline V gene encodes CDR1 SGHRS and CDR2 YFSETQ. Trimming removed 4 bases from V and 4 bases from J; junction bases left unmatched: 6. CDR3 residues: CASSIGTGEADTQYF. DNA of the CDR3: TGCGCCAGCAGCATCGGGACAGGGGAGGCAGATACGCAGTATTTT.

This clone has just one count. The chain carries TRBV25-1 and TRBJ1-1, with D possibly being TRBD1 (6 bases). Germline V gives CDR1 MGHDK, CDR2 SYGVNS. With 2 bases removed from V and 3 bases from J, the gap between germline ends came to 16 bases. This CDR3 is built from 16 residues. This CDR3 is CASSEGGGGADTEAFF. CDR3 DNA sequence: TGTGCCAGCAGTGAAGGGGGCGGCGGGGCGGACACTGAAGCTTTCTTT.

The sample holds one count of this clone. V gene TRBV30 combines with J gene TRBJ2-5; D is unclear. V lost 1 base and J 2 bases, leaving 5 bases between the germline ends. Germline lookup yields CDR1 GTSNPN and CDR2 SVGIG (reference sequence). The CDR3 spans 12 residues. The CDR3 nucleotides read TGTGCCTGGAGTGGCAGACAAGAGACCCAGTACTTC. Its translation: CAWSGRQETQYF.

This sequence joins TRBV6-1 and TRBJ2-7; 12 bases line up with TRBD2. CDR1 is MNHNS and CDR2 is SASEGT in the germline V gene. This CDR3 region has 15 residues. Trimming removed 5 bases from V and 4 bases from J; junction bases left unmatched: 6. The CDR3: CASSLGTSGSYEQYF. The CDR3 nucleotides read TGTGCCAGCAGTCTGGGGACTAGCGGGTCGTACGAGCAGTACTTC.

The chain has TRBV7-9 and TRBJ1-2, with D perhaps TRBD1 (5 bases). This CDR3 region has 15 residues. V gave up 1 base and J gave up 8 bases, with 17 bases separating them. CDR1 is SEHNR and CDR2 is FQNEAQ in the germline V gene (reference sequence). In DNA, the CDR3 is TGTGCCAGCAGCTTAGGGGGCAGGGCCTTAGGAGGCTACACCTTC. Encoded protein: CASSLGGRALGGYTF. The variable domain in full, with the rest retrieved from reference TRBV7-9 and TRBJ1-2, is DTGVSQNPRHKITKRGQNVTFRCDPISEHNRLYWYRQTLGQGPEFLTYFQNEAQLEKSRLLSDRFSAERPKGSFSTLEIQRTEQGDSAMYLCASSLGGRALGGYTFGSGTRLTVV.

This CDR3 is CASSATGTGGPGTGELFF. As DNA, the CDR3 is TGCGCCAGCAGCGCAACCGGGACAGGGGGCCCGGGAACCGGGGAGCTGTTTTTT. The chain employs TRBV4-1 and TRBJ2-2; TRBD1 aligns across 12 bases. Germline V gene sequence: CDR1 MGHRA, CDR2 YSYEKL. V lost 5 bases to trimming and J lost 5 bases; unmatched junction nucleotides: 12. The CDR3 sequence is 18 residues long.

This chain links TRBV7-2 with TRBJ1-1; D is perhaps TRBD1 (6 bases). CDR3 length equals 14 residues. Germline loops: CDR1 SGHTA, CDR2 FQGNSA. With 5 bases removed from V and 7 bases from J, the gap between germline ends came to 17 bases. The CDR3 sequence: CASSITQGWFEAFF. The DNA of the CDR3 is TGTGCCAGCAGCATAACACAGGGATGGTTTGAAGCTTTCTTT.

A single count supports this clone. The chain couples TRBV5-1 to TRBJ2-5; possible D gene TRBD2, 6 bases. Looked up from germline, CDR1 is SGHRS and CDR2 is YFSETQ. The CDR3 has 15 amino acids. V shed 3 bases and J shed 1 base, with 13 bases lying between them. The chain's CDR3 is CASSWDWSSQETQYF. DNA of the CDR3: TGCGCCAGCAGCTGGGACTGGAGCTCCCAAGAGACCCAGTACTTC.

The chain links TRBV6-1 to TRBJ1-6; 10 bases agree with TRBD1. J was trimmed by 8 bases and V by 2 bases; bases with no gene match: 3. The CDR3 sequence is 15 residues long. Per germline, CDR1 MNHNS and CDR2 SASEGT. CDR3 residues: CASSEIGTGDSPLHF. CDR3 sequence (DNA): TGTGCCAGCAGTGAAATTGGGACAGGGGATTCACCCCTCCACTTT.

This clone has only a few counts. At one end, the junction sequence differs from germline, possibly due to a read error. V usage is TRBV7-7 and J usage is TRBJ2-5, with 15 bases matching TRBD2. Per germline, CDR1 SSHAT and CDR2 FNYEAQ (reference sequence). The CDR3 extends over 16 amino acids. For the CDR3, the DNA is TGTGCTAGCAGCCGGACTAGCGGGGGGGTTGGGGAGACCCAGTACTTC. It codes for CASSRTSGGVGETQYF.

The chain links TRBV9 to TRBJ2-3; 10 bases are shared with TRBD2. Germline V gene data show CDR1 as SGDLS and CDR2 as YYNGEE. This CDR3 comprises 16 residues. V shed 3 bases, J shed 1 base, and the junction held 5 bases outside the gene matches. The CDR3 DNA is TGTGCCAGCAGCGCGTGGGGGACTAGCGGCACAGATACGCAGTATTTT. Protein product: CASSAWGTSGTDTQYF.

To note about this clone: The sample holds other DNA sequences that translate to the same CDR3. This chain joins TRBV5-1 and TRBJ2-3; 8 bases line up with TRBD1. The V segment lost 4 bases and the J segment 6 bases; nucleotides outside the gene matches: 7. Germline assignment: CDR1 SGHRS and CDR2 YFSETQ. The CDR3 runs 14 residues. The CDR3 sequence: CASSPGQGPDTQYF. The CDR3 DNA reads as TGCGCCAGCAGCCCCGGACAGGGACCTGATACGCAGTATTTT.

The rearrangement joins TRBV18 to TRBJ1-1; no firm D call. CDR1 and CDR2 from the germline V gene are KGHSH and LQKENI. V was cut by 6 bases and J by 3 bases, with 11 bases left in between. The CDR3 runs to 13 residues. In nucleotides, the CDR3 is TGTGCCAGCTCGCCCAGTAGAGACACTGAAGCTTTCTTT. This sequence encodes CASSPSRDTEAFF.